The 11 T cell receptor beta chains reported below all come from one sample, sequenced in a study of tissue T cells after allogeneic stem cell transplantation. The time point denotes: mouse harvest day 14 after allogeneic transplant. The graft held 10^6 splenic CD5+ T cells and 10^7 T-cell-depleted bone marrow cells. Profiled with immunoSEQ multiplex PCR; TCRdb holds only in-frame clones, not every one. Of under 9,000 clones listed, 36% are singletons. The sample was skin. The receptors were gathered from a female BALB/c mouse given C57BL/6 T cells with graft-versus-host disease after an allogeneic hematopoietic cell transplant.

Worth noting for this clone: The gene names here belong to mouse. The sequence runs out 1 residue before the end of the CDR3; the remainder is reconstructed from the germline J gene. V is TRBV13-1 and J is TRBJ2-7; 8 bases are shared with TRBD2. Looked up from germline, CDR1 is NSHNY and CDR2 is SYGAGN. This CDR3 has 13 amino acids. The V gene end was trimmed by 2 bases and the J gene end by 2 bases; junction bases not matched to a gene: 0. This chain's CDR3 is CASSEGLAYEQYF. The sequenced part of the CDR3 DNA is TGTGCCAGCAGTGAGGGACTGGCCTATGAACAGTAC.

Details on this clone: Gene and germline names: mouse. Read coverage stops 1 residue before the CDR3 terminus; the germline J gene supplies the remainder. V is TRBV26 and J is TRBJ2-2; 7 bases fit TRBD1. V dropped 4 bases and J dropped 1; count of bases not matched to a gene: 3. The germline V gene encodes CDR1 KGHPV and CDR2 FQNQEV (reference sequence). The length of the CDR3 is 15 residues. CDR3 DNA, as far as it was read: TGTGCCAGCAGTCCCCGGGACAGAAACACCGGGCAGCTCTAC. Protein product: CASSPRDRNTGQLY. The entire CDR3 sequence reads CASSPRDRNTGQLYF. The entire variable domain, with the rest obtained from reference TRBV26 and TRBJ2-2, is as follows: NSKVIQTPRYLVKGQGQKAKMRCIPEKGHPVVFWYQQNKNNEFKFLINFQNQEVLQQIDMTEKRFSAECPSNSPCSLEIQSSEAGDSALYLCASSPRDRNTGQLYFGEGSKLTVL.

This clone was detected a few times. Mouse gene names and germline throughout. The read finishes 1 residue shy of the CDR3 end, and the germline J gene is used to complete it. This rearrangement joins TRBV26 to TRBJ1-3; a weak D match, TRBD1 (6 bases). V lost 1 base, J lost 0 bases, and 7 bases lay in between. Germline V gene data show CDR1 as KGHPV and CDR2 as FQNQEV (reference sequence). This CDR3 has 15 amino acids. Incomplete CDR3 DNA: TGTGCCAGCAGTCTGTTACAGGGTTCTGGAAATACGCTCTAT. Translation: CASSLLQGSGNTLY. The complete CDR3 reads CASSLLQGSGNTLYF.

A few counts support this clone. Genes and germline are mouse. Read coverage stops 1 residue before the CDR3 terminus; the germline J gene supplies the remainder. The chain links TRBV23 to TRBJ1-3; the table's D call, TRBD1, was not checked against the DNA. Germline CDR1 reads KGHTA; CDR2 reads FQNQQP. The CDR3 spans 14 residues. The sequenced CDR3 bases are TGCTCCAGCAGTCAAGGGACAACTGGAAATACGCTCTAT. It encodes CSSSQGTTGNTLY. The complete CDR3 reads CSSSQGTTGNTLYF.

This clone was seen a few times. Genes here carry mouse names. The read terminates 1 residue ahead of where the CDR3 ends, so the germline J gene completes it. The chain uses TRBV17 and TRBJ2-1; 11 positions agree with TRBD2. Germline assignment: CDR1 MNHDT and CDR2 YYDKIL. V lost 2 bases to trimming and J lost 7 bases; unmatched junction nucleotides: 10. This CDR3 is built from 17 residues. The CDR3 bases that were read are TGTGCTAGCAGTAGAACACTGCTGACTGGGGGGGGAGCTGAGCAGTTC. This encodes CASSRTLLTGGGAEQF. The CDR3, in full, reads CASSRTLLTGGGAEQFF.

Note on this clone: Gene labels here are mouse ones. Read data end 1 residue before the CDR3 end; the end is taken from the germline J gene. This rearrangement joins TRBV26 to TRBJ2-4; a possible D gene is TRBD1 (6 bases). Deletions cut 6 bases from V and 3 bases from J, with 10 bases between. Germline V gene sequence: CDR1 KGHPV, CDR2 FQNQEV (reference sequence). The CDR3 is 13 amino acids. The covered CDR3 bases are TGTGCCAGCAGGCAGGGGACACAAAACACCTTGTAC. Its translation is CASRQGTQNTLY. The full CDR3 sequence reads CASRQGTQNTLYF.

By its share, this clone is medium-sized. Germline and genes: mouse. Coverage ceases 1 residue before the CDR3 finishes, and the germline J gene fills in the end. The rearrangement uses TRBV1 and TRBJ2-5, with TRBD2 matching over 10 bases. J was trimmed by 8 bases and V by 4 bases; bases with no gene match: 3. The CDR3 extends over 13 amino acids. Germline assignment: CDR1 NSQYPW and CDR2 LRSPGD (reference sequence). The DNA read from the CDR3 is TGCACCTGCAGTGAGGGACTGGGGAGCACCCAGTAC. Protein: CTCSEGLGSTQY. The entire CDR3 reads CTCSEGLGSTQYF.

By frequency in the sample, this clone is medium-sized. Gene names are the mouse ones. The CDR3 DNA, read in part, is TGCTCCAGCAGTCAATCGCTGGTAAACACCTTGTAC. It specifies CSSSQSLVNTLY. The entire CDR3 is CSSSQSLVNTLYF. The V and J genes are TRBV23 and TRBJ2-4; the table's TRBD2 call for D was not verified on the DNA. The read ends 1 residue early relative to the CDR3; the germline J gene fills the gap. Germline assignment: CDR1 KGHTA and CDR2 FQNQQP. This CDR3 is 13 amino acids long.

Details on this clone: Mouse names are used for the genes. Read coverage stops 1 residue before the CDR3 terminus; the germline J gene supplies the remainder. V and J are TRBV26 and TRBJ1-4; D remains unclear. The CDR3 loop spans 14 amino acids. The V end was cut by 5 bases, the J end by 3 bases, with 10 bases between. From germline, CDR1 is KGHPV and CDR2 FQNQEV (reference sequence). The sequenced part of the CDR3 DNA is TGTGCCAGCAGTATAGCAGGACCCAACGAAAGATTATTT. This translates into CASSIAGPNERLF. The full CDR3 protein is CASSIAGPNERLFF. The variable domain in full, with the rest retrieved from reference TRBV26 and TRBJ1-4, is NSKVIQTPRYLVKGQGQKAKMRCIPEKGHPVVFWYQQNKNNEFKFLINFQNQEVLQQIDMTEKRFSAECPSNSPCSLEIQSSEAGDSALYLCASSIAGPNERLFFGHGTKLSVL.

To note about this clone: Mouse names are used for the genes. The read finishes 1 residue shy of the CDR3 end, and the germline J gene is used to complete it. The chain uses TRBV26 and TRBJ2-7; possibly TRBD1 for D (6 bases). The CDR3 has 14 amino acids. The germline V and J ends were trimmed by 2 bases and 0 bases, with 8 bases remaining between them. Per the germline V gene, CDR1 is KGHPV and CDR2 is FQNQEV (reference sequence). This CDR3 is CASSLGTYSYEQYF. Incomplete CDR3 DNA: TGTGCCAGCAGTCTGGGGACATACTCCTATGAACAGTAC.

A word on this clone: A much larger clone lies one base from this, so it may be a read error. Mouse names are used for the genes. The sequenced fragment ends 1 residue before the CDR3 boundary, so the rest is inferred from the germline J gene. The same CDR3 is also encoded by other DNA sequences in this sample. V usage is TRBV26 and J usage is TRBJ2-2, with TRBD1 matching 10 bases. V was clipped by 4 bases and J by 2 bases; unmatched bases: 1. Germline V gene data show CDR1 as KGHPV and CDR2 as FQNQEV (reference sequence). This CDR3 region has 15 residues. CDR3 DNA (partial): TGTGCCAGCAGTCGACAGGGGGCGAACACCGGGCAGCTCTAC. Residues: CASSRQGANTGQLY. In full, the CDR3 reads CASSRQGANTGQLYF. Supplemented by reference TRBV26 and TRBJ2-2, the full variable domain reads NSKVIQTPRYLVKGQGQKAKMRCIPEKGHPVVFWYQQNKNNEFKFLINFQNQEVLQQIDMTEKRFSAECPSNSPCSLEIQSSEAGDSALYLCASSRQGANTGQLYFGEGSKLTVL.